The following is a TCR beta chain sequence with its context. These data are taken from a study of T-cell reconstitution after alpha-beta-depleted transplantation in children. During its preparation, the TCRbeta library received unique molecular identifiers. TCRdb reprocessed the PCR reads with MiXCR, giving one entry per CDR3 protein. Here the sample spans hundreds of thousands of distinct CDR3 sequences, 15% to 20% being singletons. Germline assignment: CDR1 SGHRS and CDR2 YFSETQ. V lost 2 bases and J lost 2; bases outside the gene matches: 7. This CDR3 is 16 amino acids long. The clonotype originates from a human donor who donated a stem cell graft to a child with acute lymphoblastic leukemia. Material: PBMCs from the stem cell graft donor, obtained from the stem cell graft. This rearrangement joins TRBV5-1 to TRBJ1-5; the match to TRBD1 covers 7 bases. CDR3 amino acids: CASSLGDRAGNQPQHF. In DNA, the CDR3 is TGCGCCAGCAGCTTAGGCGACAGGGCGGGCAATCAGCCCCAGCATTTT.